The 24 T cell receptor beta chains below come from one sample, sequenced in a study of cytomegalovirus exposure and HLA in healthy donors. PCR primers comprised 60 Vbeta and 13 Jbeta primers. The table came from immunoSEQ multiplex PCR; TCRdb's copy has only in-frame clones and leaves some out. The table for this sample gives 65,000 to 80,000 clones. The specimen was PBMCs. The receptor set was obtained from a female donor in good health and CMV-seropositive.

The chain uses TRBV9 and TRBJ1-4; D may be TRBD1 (5 bases). The CDR3 has 14 residues. The germline gives CDR1 SGDLS, CDR2 YYNGEE. Trimming shortened V by 3 bases and J by 8 bases, and 14 bases separated the two germline ends. This CDR3 is CASSASQGKEKLFF. Written as DNA, the CDR3 is TGTGCCAGCAGCGCCAGCCAGGGAAAGGAAAAACTGTTTTTT.

J is TRBJ2-7 and V is TRBV29-1, with D possibly matching TRBD2 (7 bases). This CDR3 has 14 amino acids. Trimming cost V 4 bases and J 6 bases, with 19 bases left between them. CDR1 and CDR2 (germline): SQVTM, ANQGSEA. The CDR3 reads CSVVWGRGAGEQYF. The CDR3 DNA is TGCAGCGTTGTCTGGGGTCGGGGGGCTGGCGAGCAGTACTTC.

The V and J genes are TRBV7-9 and TRBJ2-1, with 8 bases fitting TRBD2. This CDR3 comprises 15 residues. Germline V gives CDR1 SEHNR, CDR2 FQNEAQ (reference sequence). After removal of 4 bases from V and 8 bases from J, the junction contained 10 bases not matched to a gene. CDR3 sequence reads: CASSSSGGWADEQFF. The CDR3 DNA is TGTGCCAGCAGCTCCTCGGGGGGGTGGGCGGATGAGCAGTTCTTC.

The chain links TRBV5-4 to TRBJ1-1; D gene uncertain. CDR1 and CDR2 (germline): SGHNT, YYREEE (reference sequence). V lost 3 bases, J lost 0 bases, and 18 bases lay in between. CDR3 length: 17 residues. The CDR3 spells CASSSDREPNLNTEAFF. The CDR3 bases are TGTGCCAGCAGCTCTGATAGAGAACCAAACTTGAACACTGAAGCTTTCTTT.

As regards this clone: One end of the junction is discordant with germline, which a read error may explain. The chain carries TRBV7-7 and TRBJ2-2; D is unclear. The V gene's germline CDR1 is SSHAT and CDR2 FNYEAQ (reference sequence). The CDR3 has 14 residues. This chain's CDR3 is CASSLGQNTGELFF. In DNA form, the CDR3 reads TGTGCTAGCAGCTTAGGGCAGAACACCGGGGAGCTGTTTTTT. The full variable domain, rest sourced from reference TRBV7-7 and TRBJ2-2, is GAGVSQSPRYKVTKRGQDVTLRCDPISSHATLYWYQQALGQGPEFLTYFNYEAQPDKSGLPSDRFSAERPEGSISTLTIQRTEQRDSAMYRCASSLGQNTGELFFGEGSRLTVL.

This rearrangement joins TRBV19 to TRBJ1-2; 7 nucleotides line up with TRBD1. Germline-derived CDR1 and CDR2 are LNHDA and SQIVND (reference sequence). The CDR3 covers 14 residues. V lost 1 base and J lost 4; bases outside the gene matches: 3. CDR3 protein: CASSIGDRPYGYTF. The CDR3 nucleotides read TGTGCCAGTAGTATAGGGGACAGACCCTATGGCTACACCTTC. Combining the CDR3 with reference TRBV19 and TRBJ1-2 gives the whole variable domain DGGITQSPKYLFRKEGQNVTLSCEQNLNHDAMYWYRQDPGQGLRLIYYSQIVNDFQKGDIAEGYSVSREKKESFPLTVTSAQKNPTAFYLCASSIGDRPYGYTFGSGTRLTVV.

The V call is TRBV6-1, the J call TRBJ1-1, with 10 nucleotides matching TRBD1. Looked up from germline, CDR1 is MNHNS and CDR2 is SASEGT. J lost 0 bases, V lost 4 bases, and 11 bases had no gene match. The CDR3 contains 18 residues. The DNA for the CDR3 is TGTGCCAGCAGTGGGGGACAGGGGACTCTAAACTTGAACACTGAAGCTTTCTTT. Protein: CASSGGQGTLNLNTEAFF.

The CDR3 bases are TGCAGCGTTCTTTGGGGGGTGGACGAGCAGTACTTC. Protein: CSVLWGVDEQYF. The chain combines TRBV29-1 with TRBJ2-7, with a tentative D call TRBD2 (6 bases). V lost 5 bases and J lost 5, with 13 bases in between. The germline V gene encodes CDR1 SQVTM and CDR2 ANQGSEA. The CDR3 has 12 residues.

The gene calls are TRBV30 and TRBJ2-7; D is undetermined. Germline CDR1 is GTSNPN and CDR2 is SVGIG (reference sequence). The length of the CDR3 is 19 residues. The V end lost 3 bases, the J end lost 0 bases, and 27 bases lay between the germline ends. The CDR3 loop reads CAWRGNVVADPTSSYEQYF. DNA for the CDR3: TGTGCCTGGAGAGGAAATGTAGTAGCAGACCCTACCAGCTCCTACGAGCAGTACTTC.

This sequence joins TRBV27 and TRBJ2-7; D perhaps matches TRBD1 (6 bases). This CDR3 is 17 amino acids long. V lost 2 bases and J 2 bases, leaving 19 bases between the germline ends. Germline V gene data show CDR1 as MNHEY and CDR2 as SMNVEV (reference sequence). The CDR3 region is CASSLRARGGYPYEQYF. CDR3 nucleotides: TGTGCCAGCAGTTTAAGGGCTAGAGGGGGTTACCCCTACGAGCAGTACTTC.

The CDR3 bases are TGTGCCAGCTCACCACCGGCCAGGGTCCCTGGAAACACCATATATTTT. Amino acids: CASSPPARVPGNTIYF. V usage is TRBV18 and J usage is TRBJ1-3; possibly TRBD1 for D (5 bases). Germline V lookup: CDR1 KGHSH, CDR2 LQKENI. This CDR3 is built from 16 residues. Trimming left V 0 bases short and J 2 bases short, with 11 bases between. Using reference TRBV18 and TRBJ1-3 for the parts outside the CDR3, the full variable domain is NAGVMQNPRHLVRRRGQEARLRCSPMKGHSHVYWYRQLPEEGLKFMVYLQKENIIDESGMPKERFSAEFPKEGPSILRIQQVVRGDSAAYFCASSPPARVPGNTIYFGEGSWLTVV.

This sequence joins TRBV19 and TRBJ1-2; TRBD1 agrees at 8 bases. This CDR3 region has 17 residues. Trimming cost V 1 base and J 2 bases; bases outside gene matches: 9. Germline V CDR1 and CDR2: LNHDA, SQIVND (reference sequence). This CDR3 is CASSIVPGQGGNYGYTF. The DNA of the CDR3 is TGTGCCAGTAGTATAGTACCCGGACAGGGCGGCAACTATGGCTACACCTTC.

V usage is TRBV4-3 and J usage is TRBJ2-5, with D possibly TRBD2 on 5 matching bases. CDR1 is LGHNA, CDR2 YSLEER, per germline. The CDR3 runs 15 residues. V dropped 1 base and J dropped 4 bases, with 13 bases sitting between them. This CDR3 is CASSQGNSRGETQYF. In DNA form, the CDR3 reads TGCGCCAGCAGCCAAGGCAATAGCCGGGGAGAGACCCAGTACTTC.

The CDR3 loop reads CASSEWQGNYNEQFF. The CDR3 DNA is TGTGCCAGCAGTGAGTGGCAGGGTAACTACAATGAGCAGTTCTTC. The V and J genes are TRBV6-1 and TRBJ2-1; TRBD1 is a possible D gene (5 bases). Trimming cost V 3 bases and J 3 bases, with 12 bases left between them. This CDR3 is 15 amino acids long. Germline CDR1 and CDR2: MNHNS and SASEGT.

The chain combines TRBV6-1 with TRBJ2-2; TRBD1 might be the D (6 bases). The CDR3 runs to 14 residues. CDR1 is MNHNS, CDR2 SASEGT, per germline. The germline V and J ends were trimmed by 8 bases and 1 base, with 11 bases remaining between them. The CDR3 here is CASGTSWNTGELFF. As DNA, the CDR3 is TGTGCCAGCGGGACATCATGGAACACCGGGGAGCTGTTTTTT.

The V and J genes are TRBV5-1 and TRBJ2-7; maybe TRBD2 (6 bases). Trimming pared 4 bases from V and 0 bases from J, leaving 17 bases between. Germline lookup yields CDR1 SGHRS and CDR2 YFSETQ. This CDR3 region has 16 residues. CDR3 amino acids: CASSTGTRSSSYEQYF. For the CDR3, the DNA is TGCGCCAGCAGCACCGGGACTCGCTCGAGCTCCTACGAGCAGTACTTC.

The chain recombines TRBV5-1 with TRBJ1-1; no firm D call. Germline CDR1 and CDR2: SGHRS and YFSETQ. Deletions cut 6 bases from V and 6 bases from J, with 9 bases between. This CDR3 is built from 11 residues. CDR3 sequence: CASINGAEAFF. The CDR3 DNA is TGCGCCAGCATAAACGGGGCTGAAGCTTTCTTT.

The chain links TRBV7-9 to TRBJ2-1; maybe TRBD2 (6 bases). The germline V and J ends were trimmed by 5 bases and 5 bases, with 16 bases remaining between them. CDR1 is SEHNR and CDR2 is FQNEAQ in the germline V gene (reference sequence). The CDR3 length is 15 residues. CDR3 loop: CASSRPGLINNEQFF. The CDR3 nucleotides read TGTGCCAGCAGCCGGCCGGGACTGATTAACAATGAGCAGTTCTTC.

The V and J genes are TRBV6-1 and TRBJ2-1; possible D gene TRBD1, 6 bases. V lost 8 bases, J lost 2 bases, and 13 bases lay in between. Germline V gene sequence: CDR1 MNHNS, CDR2 SASEGT. This CDR3 contains 14 residues. DNA of the CDR3: TGTGCCAGCGGGCAGGGGCCCCCCTACAATGAGCAGTTCTTC. As protein: CASGQGPPYNEQFF.

The chain has TRBV5-6 and TRBJ2-7, with 9 bases lining up with TRBD2. The CDR3 is made up of 15 amino acids. Trimming at V came to 0 bases and at J to 6 bases, leaving 7 bases not matched to a gene. Germline lookup yields CDR1 SGHDT and CDR2 YYEEEE. DNA of the CDR3: TGTGCCAGCAGCTTGGGTTTAGCGGGAGTGGGCGAGCAGTACTTC. Translated, it gives CASSLGLAGVGEQYF. Variable domain in full (rest from reference TRBV5-6 and TRBJ2-7): DAGVTQSPTHLIKTRGQQVTLRCSPKSGHDTVSWYQQALGQGPQFIFQYYEEEERQRGNFPDRFSGHQFPNYSSELNVNALLLGDSALYLCASSLGLAGVGEQYFGPGTRLTVT.

This rearrangement joins TRBV9 to TRBJ2-2, with TRBD2 as a possible D gene (7 bases). The V and J ends lost 0 bases and 6 bases respectively, with 18 bases between them. Germline V gives CDR1 SGDLS, CDR2 YYNGEE. This CDR3 comprises 17 residues. The CDR3, as DNA: TGTGCCAGCAGCGTAGGGGGGGGGCCTTCCTACGCCGGGGAGCTGTTTTTT. Translation gives CASSVGGGPSYAGELFF. The entire variable domain, with the rest obtained from reference TRBV9 and TRBJ2-2, is as follows: DSGVTQTPKHLITATGQRVTLRCSPRSGDLSVYWYQQSLDQGLQFLIQYYNGEERAKGNILERFSAQQFPDLHSELNLSSLELGDSALYFCASSVGGGPSYAGELFFGEGSRLTVL.

J is TRBJ2-7 and V is TRBV5-5, with D tentatively TRBD1 (5 bases). Trimming took 0 bases from V and 2 from J, leaving 24 bases between them. Germline CDR1 reads SGHKS; CDR2 reads YYEKEE (reference sequence). This CDR3 spans 19 amino acids. The CDR3 loop is CASSLGGSSQRDVAYEQYF. DNA for the CDR3: TGTGCCAGCAGCTTGGGGGGCTCTTCGCAGCGCGATGTCGCCTACGAGCAGTACTTC.

This sequence joins TRBV30 and TRBJ1-3; D gene uncertain. This CDR3 has 9 amino acids. The germline V gene encodes CDR1 GTSNPN and CDR2 SVGIG (reference sequence). Trimming removed 6 bases at V and 16 bases at J, with 13 bases between. The CDR3, as DNA: TGTGCCTGTACCCCAGGCTCCTATTTT. Translating it yields CACTPGSYF.

The chain is built from TRBV28 and TRBJ2-1; 7 bases map to TRBD2. The germline gives CDR1 MDHEN, CDR2 SYDVKM. The CDR3 covers 15 residues. The J segment lost 7 bases and the V segment lost 3 bases, leaving 9 bases of the junction unmatched. CDR3: CASSLDGRRVNEQFF. CDR3 sequence (DNA): TGTGCCAGCAGTTTGGACGGGAGGAGGGTTAATGAGCAGTTCTTC.